One sample yielded the 17 T cell receptor beta chains listed below, sequenced in a study of tumor-infiltrating lymphocytes in primary liver carcinoma. From unsorted bulk tissue weighing about 20-32 mg, DNA and RNA were co-extracted. Total RNA (roughly 0.45 ug) served as template for TCR beta cDNA synthesis primed by a constant-region primer. Libraries covering TCR beta were generated through three nested multiplex PCR rounds (using a slightly modified ARM-PCR). With TRBV1-TRBV30 forward primers and a C-beta reverse primer, the first two PCR rounds were run for approximately 10 cycles each. TCRdb called the multiplex PCR reads again in MiXCR, with one record for every CDR3 protein. This sample carries some 190,000 distinct CDR3 sequences, approximately 86% of them seen once, and the ten largest clones take over 15%. Specimen: tumor tissue from primary liver carcinoma. The receptors were gathered from a man in his forties with primary liver carcinoma and hepatitis B virus infection.

This clonotype was seen a handful of times. This chain joins TRBV20-1 and TRBJ2-7; 7 nucleotides align to TRBD2. The CDR3 is 16 amino acids. Germline V lookup: CDR1 DFQATT, CDR2 SNEGSKA (reference sequence). V trimming: 3 bases; J trimming: 5 bases; junction bases outside the gene matches: 16. The CDR3 region is CSARKGAGMTIDEQYF. The CDR3 nucleotides read TGCAGTGCTAGGAAGGGAGCGGGAATGACAATCGACGAGCAGTACTTC.

As for this clonotype: At one boundary the junction diverges from the germline segment, which might be a read error. The J gene is TRBJ1-5, the V gene TRBV6-6; 9 bases map to TRBD1. The tail of the sequence fits TRBJ2-3 better, so the J call may be wrong. The CDR3 extends over 15 amino acids. Looked up from germline, CDR1 is MNHNY and CDR2 is SVGAGI (reference sequence). CDR3 bases: TGTGCCCGCAGTCTAAGTCTGACAGGGGGACAGCCCCAGTATTTT. Translating it yields CARSLSLTGGQPQYF.

In the case of this clonotype: Its ends do not fully match the called genes, so a read error is possible. The J gene is TRBJ2-7, the V gene TRBV5-4; tentative D call: TRBD2 (6 bases). The CDR3 length is 15 residues. Germline values: CDR1 SGHNT, CDR2 YYREEE (reference sequence). The CDR3 DNA sequence: TGTGCCAGCAGCTCGAGTAGCGGATTTTCCTACGAGCATTACTTC. Translating gives CASSSSSGFSYEHYF.

Concerning this clonotype: The germline gene is not matched at one end of the junction; a read error may be the cause. This rearrangement joins TRBV29-1 to TRBJ2-1, with D uncertain. Per germline, CDR1 SQVTM and CDR2 ANQGSEA. The CDR3 is 13 residues long. The CDR3 DNA follows: TGCAGCGATCTGGTATCGTCCGGGCATGAGCGGTTCTTC. Its protein is CSDLVSSGHERFF.

A note on this clonotype: One end of the junction is discordant with germline, which a read error may explain. CDR3 DNA: TGTCCCAGCAGCTTAGTCCTGAACACTGAAGTTTTCTTT. It encodes CPSSLVLNTEVFF. The V and J genes are TRBV11-2 and TRBJ1-1; D is unresolved. CDR3 size: 13 residues. In germline, CDR1 is SGHAT, CDR2 FQNNGV.

Comments on this clonotype: Germline is not matched at one junction end, which may reflect a read error. The chain carries TRBV10-3 and TRBJ2-3, with D possibly being TRBD2 (5 bases). The CDR3 has 14 amino acids. The V gene's germline CDR1 is ENHRY and CDR2 SYGVKD. The CDR3 bases are TGTGCCATCAGTGAGAGCGGCAGCATAGATACGCAGTATTTC. This encodes CAISESGSIDTQYF.

Worth noting for this clonotype: It is likely a read error, because the conserved phenylalanine at the end of the CDR3 is missing. The chain uses TRBV28 and TRBJ2-7, with D perhaps matching TRBD1 or TRBD2 (5 bases each). Between the trimmed V and J ends, which lost 4 bases and 6 bases, there was a span of 22 bases. Germline lookup yields CDR1 MDHEN and CDR2 SYDVKM. CDR3 length: 16 amino acids. CDR3 coding DNA: TGTGCCAGCAGTTCCCCTGGGACCCCCATGGCGCCCGAGCAGTACCTC. Its protein product is CASSSPGTPMAPEQYL.

On this clonotype: Relative to the germline gene, one junction end is altered; a read error may explain this. J is TRBJ2-1 and V is TRBV11-2; no clear D. Per germline, CDR1 SGHAT and CDR2 FQNNGV. This CDR3 region has 13 residues. The CDR3 DNA sequence: TGTCCCAGCAGTTTAGATAGGTTAAATGAGCAGTTCTTC. It codes for CPSSLDRLNEQFF.

CDR3 loop: CASSGSSYNSPLHF. The CDR3 nucleotides are TGTGCCAGTTCGGGGAGCTCCTATAATTCACCCCTCCACTTT. This chain connects TRBV19 to TRBJ1-6; D is uncertain. The CDR3 covers 14 residues. Trimming took 8 bases from V and 0 from J, leaving 8 bases between them. Germline loops: CDR1 LNHDA, CDR2 SQIVND (reference sequence).

For this clonotype: At one boundary the junction diverges from the germline segment, which might be a read error. The chain combines TRBV29-1 with TRBJ2-7, with 8 bases aligning to TRBD2. Germline V lookup: CDR1 SQVTM, CDR2 ANQGSEA. CDR3 length equals 14 residues. The CDR3 DNA sequence: TGCAGCGTATCCCGCGAGGGTAGCGGGACGGAGCAGTATTTC. Its protein product is CSVSREGSGTEQYF.

A note on this clonotype: The junction does not match germline at one end; this may be a read error. The V call is TRBV6-1, the J call TRBJ1-1; D might be TRBD1 (5 bases). CDR1 MNHNS and CDR2 SASEGT come from the germline V gene. This CDR3 contains 13 residues. DNA of the CDR3: TGTGCCAGCAGTCCTACAGGATACGCTGAAGCCTTCTTT. This gives the protein CASSPTGYAEAFF.

A remark on this clonotype: Given a much more abundant clone one base away, this may be a read error. The chain employs TRBV30 and TRBJ2-6; 9 bases are a match to TRBD2. The CDR3 loop spans 17 amino acids. Trimming cost V 7 bases and J 0 bases; bases outside gene matches: 10. Germline assignment: CDR1 GTSNPN and CDR2 SVGIG (reference sequence). The CDR3 sequence: CAFQVSGSLSGANVLTF. CDR3 nucleotide sequence: TGTGCCTTCCAGGTTAGCGGGAGTCTCTCTGGGGCCAACGTCCTGACTTTC.

This chain connects TRBV11-3 to TRBJ2-1; possible D gene TRBD2, 5 bases. CDR1 is SGHNT and CDR2 is YENEEA in the germline V gene. The CDR3 is 13 amino acids. Between the trimmed V and J ends, which lost 5 bases and 7 bases, there was a span of 12 bases. The CDR3 spells CASSVGEPNEQFF. The CDR3 coding sequence is TGTGCCAGCAGCGTGGGAGAGCCAAATGAGCAGTTCTTC.

This clonotype came up a few times. The CDR3 carries no conserved terminal phenylalanine or tryptophan, so it likely arises from a read error. CDR3 bases: TGTGCCAGCAGCCCCGACGGGAGTGCCTACTATGAGCAGTTCCTC. This translates into CASSPDGSAYYEQFL. This rearrangement joins TRBV11-2 to TRBJ2-1; tentatively, D is TRBD2 (6 bases). Germline CDR1 and CDR2: SGHAT and FQNNGV. There are 15 residues in the CDR3.

Regarding this clonotype: It may be a read error: a sequence one base away is much more abundant. This chain joins TRBV5-1 and TRBJ2-6, with a tentative D call TRBD2 (5 bases). Trimming pared 7 bases from V and 4 bases from J, leaving 9 bases between. The CDR3 loop spans 13 amino acids. CDR1 is SGHRS and CDR2 is YFSETQ in the germline V gene. Here the CDR3 DNA reads TGCGCCAGCCAAACGGGAGGGGCCAACGTCCTGACTTTC. Residues: CASQTGGANVLTF.

Regarding this clonotype: The junction and the germline gene differ at one end; a read error may be behind it. V usage is TRBV7-8 and J usage is TRBJ1-5, with a tentative D call TRBD1 (5 bases). Germline V gene data show CDR1 as SGHVS and CDR2 as FQNEAQ. This CDR3 is built from 14 residues. CDR3 region: CANSLRRGGKPQHF. The CDR3 region has the DNA TGTGCCAACAGCTTACGACGCGGGGGTAAGCCCCAGCATTTT.

The rearrangement links TRBV4-2 to TRBJ2-7; TRBD2 might be the D (5 bases). V was shortened by 7 bases and J by 5 bases, with 21 bases between the two germline ends. The CDR3 contains 15 residues. Per germline, CDR1 LGHNA and CDR2 YNFKEQ. The CDR3 protein is CASTPGPGGLDEQYF. In DNA, the CDR3 is TGTGCCAGCACCCCAGGACCAGGAGGTCTTGACGAGCAGTACTTC.